This T cell receptor beta chain was captured by sequencing in a study of blood T cell repertoires in COVID-19. The CDR3 extends over 16 amino acids. Trimming left V 4 bases short and J 0 bases short, with 16 bases between. CDR1 is SGHAT, CDR2 FQNNGV, per germline. This clone was observed a handful of times. Here immunoSEQ multiplex PCR was the method, and the copy in TCRdb shows in-frame clones only, minus some. The sample includes about 180,000 clones, approximately 90% of them seen just once. This clonotype was sampled from a woman aged 30 to 39 with active or convalescent COVID-19. Sequences were obtained from peripheral blood. The genes are TRBV11-2 and TRBJ2-7; weak D call: TRBD1 (5 bases). As DNA, the CDR3 is TGTGCCAGCAGCTCCGGTATAGACAGTAGCTCCTACGAGCAGTACTTC. It translates to CASSSGIDSSSYEQYF.